This T cell receptor (beta chain) was recorded in a study of Graves' ophthalmopathy and Graves' hyperthyroidism. Beta-chain TCR CDR3 regions were amplified from RNA transcripts. A first-round RT-PCR used HTBI primers, followed by a second-round multiplex PCR. TCRdb redid the calling of the multiplex PCR reads with MiXCR, one entry per CDR3 protein. This repertoire shows 350,000 to 400,000 distinct CDR3 sequences, 15% to 17% found once; its top ten account for 5.5% to 7%. Trimming removed 3 bases at V and 7 bases at J, with 10 bases between. The length of the CDR3 is 12 residues. Ten or more counts support this clonotype.

What was sequenced was peripheral blood. This chain joins TRBV12-3 or TRBV12-4 and TRBJ2-7; D remains unclear. This receptor was taken from a woman under 30 with stable Graves' hyperthyroidism. The CDR3 here is CASSFRAGEQYF. As DNA, the CDR3 is TGTGCCAGCAGTTTCCGGGCAGGAGAGCAGTACTTC.